The source of this T cell receptor (beta chain) is a study of PD-1 and CTLA-4 blockade in melanoma. The repertoire was sequenced with immunoSEQ multiplex PCR; TCRdb's copy has only in-frame clones and lacks some. The repertoire holds under 13,000 clones, about four fifths seen once, with under 35% in the top ten. Germline V CDR1 and CDR2: SGHAT, FQNNGV. The CDR3 spans 14 residues. Trimming pared 2 bases from V and 2 bases from J, leaving 10 bases between. This receptor was identified in a human donor with melanoma. The material sequenced was CD8+ T cells from peripheral blood, taken from a patient given anti-PD-1 treatment. The gene calls are TRBV11-2 and TRBJ2-7; D ambiguous. The CDR3 here is CASSLFYNTYEQYF. The DNA for the CDR3 is TGTGCCAGCAGCTTATTCTACAACACCTACGAGCAGTACTTC.